This T cell receptor (beta chain) was sequenced in a study of blood T cells in healthy people across ages. Isolating PBMCs gave at least 7 million of these cells per sample. Total RNA, at least 6 micrograms per sample, came from PBMCs. Using a J-beta primer mix together with a sample-barcoded 5' primer, a second PCR was run for roughly 6 to 12 cycles. MiXCR, run by TCRdb on the 5' RACE reads, gives a single entry per CDR3 protein. The data show fewer than 2,000,000 distinct CDR3 sequences, approximately 40% seen once. Comment on this clonotype: Its target is not known.

Study conclusions and caveats: The fall in TCR beta diversity per million T cells was roughly linear with age. When set beside aged donors, long-lived donors presented more naive CD4+ cells and higher diversity.

This TCR derives from a human donor in good health. The sample comprised blood.

This CDR3 reads CSAAGRDNSPLHF. The CDR3 DNA reads TGCAGTGCTGCGGGACGGGATAATTCACCCCTCCACTTT. This chain joins TRBV20-1 and TRBJ1-6; perhaps TRBD1 as D (5 bases). Per the germline V gene, CDR1 is DFQATT and CDR2 is SNEGSKA (reference sequence). Trimming shortened V by 5 bases and J by 5 bases, and 10 bases separated the two germline ends. The length of the CDR3 is 13 residues.